This T cell receptor beta chain originates from a study of T cell responses to AZD1222 COVID-19 vaccine. V was cut by 2 bases and J by 5 bases, with 17 bases left in between. CDR3 size: 16 residues. CDR1 and CDR2 from the germline V gene are SGHVS and FQNEAQ. The data were produced by immunoSEQ multiplex PCR, yet TCRdb's version contains in-frame clones alone and is incomplete. The sample contains some 140,000 clones, 90% to 95% of which appear only once. The clonotype originates from an adult who received the AZD1222 COVID-19 vaccine. The rearrangement joins TRBV7-8 to TRBJ2-3; D possibly uses TRBD1 or TRBD2 (5 bases each). The sequences come from peripheral blood, collected 28 days after the second AZD1222 dose. The CDR3 DNA reads TGTGCCAGCAGCTTAAAGGGACCCCTGGGGAGAGATACGCAGTATTTT. Amino acid sequence: CASSLKGPLGRDTQYF.